These 25 T cell receptor beta chains were all obtained from the same sample, sequenced in a study of a mutant IDH1 vaccine in newly diagnosed glioma. Antigens for these TCRs are unknown. This table comes from immunoSEQ multiplex PCR, and its TCRdb copy is limited to in-frame clones, with some not included. The sample lists around 60,000 clones; about four fifths were seen once. Specified time point: week 47, end of study. Doses consisted of 300 ug of mutant IDH1 20-mer peptide each, paired with topical imiquimod. The material sequenced was PBMCs, taken from a glioma patient whose treatment included an IDH1 peptide vaccine. All receptors derive from a man between 25 and 39 years old with glioma.

The CDR3 DNA sequence: TGTGCCAGCAGCTCCGGGACAGGGTTCAATCAGCCCCAGCATTTT. This gives the protein CASSSGTGFNQPQHF. The genes are TRBV5-6 and TRBJ1-5; 9 nucleotides agree with TRBD1. V lost 3 bases, J lost 3 bases, and 4 bases stayed unmatched. Germline lookup yields CDR1 SGHDT and CDR2 YYEEEE. The length of the CDR3 is 15 residues.

The rearrangement joins TRBV5-1 to TRBJ2-5, with D perhaps given as TRBD1 or TRBD2 (5 bases each). CDR3 size: 14 residues. V was clipped by 3 bases and J by 1 base, with 10 bases between them. The germline gives CDR1 SGHRS, CDR2 YFSETQ. Here the CDR3 DNA reads TGCGCCAGCAGCTCGGGACGGACCCAAGAGACCCAGTACTTC. It yields the protein CASSSGRTQETQYF.

The V call is TRBV10-3, the J call TRBJ2-7; TRBD1 matches at 9 bases. This CDR3 contains 14 residues. Germline CDR1 ENHRY, CDR2 SYGVKD. J was trimmed by 5 bases and V by 4 bases; bases with no gene match: 6. The DNA of the CDR3 is TGTGCCATCAGTGCCGGACAGGGGCGGGACGAGCAGTACTTC. Translation: CAISAGQGRDEQYF.

V and J are TRBV11-2 and TRBJ1-2; maybe TRBD1 (5 bases). Germline V gene sequence: CDR1 SGHAT, CDR2 FQNNGV. The CDR3 runs 15 residues. V shed 3 bases and J shed 4 bases, with 15 bases lying between them. CDR3 residues: CASSFEPDTTYGYTF. The CDR3 DNA reads TGTGCCAGCAGCTTCGAGCCGGACACGACCTATGGCTACACCTTC.

This clone was seen a few times. The V and J genes are TRBV28 and TRBJ1-5; D uncertain. The CDR3 runs to 13 residues. Trimming stripped 2 bases from V and 9 bases from J, with 11 bases between. From germline, CDR1 is MDHEN and CDR2 SYDVKM. CDR3 loop: CASSLDTRAPQHF. The CDR3 bases are TGTGCCAGCAGTTTAGATACCCGCGCGCCCCAGCATTTT.

A note on this clone: The same CDR3 can be traced to other DNA sequences in this sample. The CDR3: CASSETGENTEAFF. In DNA, the CDR3 is TGTGCCAGCAGTGAAACAGGGGAGAACACTGAAGCTTTCTTT. V and J are TRBV2 and TRBJ1-1; 7 nucleotides align to TRBD1. The CDR3 length is 14 residues. V dropped 2 bases and J dropped 1; count of bases not matched to a gene: 1. The V gene's germline CDR1 is SNHLY and CDR2 FYNNEI.

A word on this clone: The sample holds other DNA sequences that translate to the same CDR3. V usage is TRBV18 and J usage is TRBJ2-5; possible D gene TRBD1, 6 bases. The length of the CDR3 is 13 residues. CDR1 KGHSH and CDR2 LQKENI come from the germline V gene. The V and J ends lost 3 bases and 2 bases respectively, with 7 bases between them. CDR3: CASSPGQQETQYF. CDR3 sequence (DNA): TGTGCCAGCTCACCGGGACAACAAGAGACCCAGTACTTC.

The chain combines TRBV6-1 with TRBJ2-3; tentatively, D is TRBD1 (5 bases). Germline values: CDR1 MNHNS, CDR2 SASEGT. The length of the CDR3 is 14 residues. V lost 6 bases and J 4 bases, leaving 14 bases between the germline ends. CDR3 loop: CASRLQIQADTQYF. As DNA, the CDR3 is TGTGCCAGCAGATTACAGATACAGGCAGATACGCAGTATTTT.

The chain couples TRBV12-5 to TRBJ2-3; TRBD2 aligns across 7 bases. With 0 bases clipped from V and 4 bases from J, the junction kept 1 base outside the gene matches. The V gene's germline CDR1 is LGHNT and CDR2 FRNRAP. CDR3 length equals 14 residues. The CDR3 bases are TGTGCTAGTGGTTTGGTACTAGCGCCAGATACGCAGTATTTT. It encodes CASGLVLAPDTQYF.

Only a few counts were recorded for this clone. The V and J genes are TRBV19 and TRBJ1-4; TRBD1 agrees at 8 bases. The CDR3 is made up of 14 amino acids. Germline-derived CDR1 and CDR2 are LNHDA and SQIVND (reference sequence). With 5 bases clipped from V and 10 bases from J, the junction kept 9 bases outside the gene matches. In DNA form, the CDR3 reads TGTGCCAGTAGTCCAACGGGACAGGTCAGAAAACTGTTTTTT. Residues: CASSPTGQVRKLFF. The full variable domain, completed using reference TRBV19 and TRBJ1-4, is DGGITQSPKYLFRKEGQNVTLSCEQNLNHDAMYWYRQDPGQGLRLIYYSQIVNDFQKGDIAEGYSVSREKKESFPLTVTSAQKNPTAFYLCASSPTGQVRKLFFGSGTQLSVL.

The chain joins TRBV27 to TRBJ1-2, with D uncertain. Germline values: CDR1 MNHEY, CDR2 SMNVEV (reference sequence). The CDR3 length is 14 residues. V was cut by 5 bases and J by 8 bases, with 18 bases left in between. CDR3 sequence: CASSPNTILVGYTF. The DNA for the CDR3 is TGTGCCAGCAGTCCCAATACCATTTTGGTAGGCTACACCTTC.

V is TRBV7-6 and J is TRBJ2-3; no definite D call. This CDR3 spans 13 amino acids. Germline lookup yields CDR1 SGHVS and CDR2 FNYEAQ. The ends were cut back, 1 base at V and 5 bases at J, with 7 bases in the middle. The CDR3 protein is CASSLETGDTQYF. CDR3 in DNA: TGTGCCAGCAGCTTAGAGACGGGAGATACGCAGTATTTT.

The chain joins TRBV11-2 to TRBJ1-2; no reliable D call. The CDR3 has 17 amino acids. Looked up from germline, CDR1 is SGHAT and CDR2 is FQNNGV. V gave up 5 bases and J gave up 6 bases, with 25 bases separating them. CDR3 coding DNA: TGTGCCAGCAGCCCTCAGGTAGGGCCTCTATACCGGGATGGCTACACCTTC. Translation: CASSPQVGPLYRDGYTF.

The rearrangement uses TRBV10-3 and TRBJ1-6; no firm D call. Per germline, CDR1 ENHRY and CDR2 SYGVKD. The ends were cut back, 4 bases at V and 3 bases at J, with 13 bases in the middle. This CDR3 is 16 amino acids long. The CDR3 protein is CAISARERDYNSPLHF. The CDR3 DNA follows: TGTGCCATCAGTGCTAGGGAAAGGGACTATAATTCACCCCTCCACTTT.

On this clone itself: Different DNA sequences within this sample yield the same CDR3. The V and J genes are TRBV28 and TRBJ2-7; D might be TRBD2 (6 bases). Trimming took 1 base from V and 3 from J, leaving 13 bases between them. From germline, CDR1 is MDHEN and CDR2 SYDVKM. The CDR3 covers 15 residues. CDR3: CASSLLGGDLYEQYF. The DNA of the CDR3 is TGTGCCAGCAGTTTATTAGGAGGGGACCTCTACGAGCAGTACTTC. The variable domain in full, completed from reference TRBV28 and TRBJ2-7, reads DVKVTQSSRYLVKRTGEKVFLECVQDMDHENMFWYRQDPGLGLRLIYFSYDVKMKEKGDIPEGYSVSREKKERFSLILESASTNQTSMYLCASSLLGGDLYEQYFGPGTRLTVT.

The J gene is TRBJ2-3, the V gene TRBV6-4; TRBD2 agrees at 10 bases. Per the germline V gene, CDR1 is MRHNA and CDR2 is SNTAGT. V shed 6 bases, J shed 7 bases, and the junction held 10 bases outside the gene matches. There are 15 residues in the CDR3. The CDR3 loop reads CASSPLAGAPNTQYF. The CDR3 nucleotides are TGTGCCAGCAGCCCTCTAGCGGGGGCTCCAAATACGCAGTATTTT.

The chain joins TRBV18 to TRBJ2-1; 11 bases fit TRBD2. This CDR3 comprises 17 residues. Germline CDR1 reads KGHSH; CDR2 reads LQKENI. J was trimmed by 4 bases and V by 6 bases; bases with no gene match: 11. The CDR3 DNA reads TGTGCCAGCTCCCCTTCTAGCGGGGGGAACCATTACAATGAGCAGTTCTTC. Translating gives CASSPSSGGNHYNEQFF.

V and J are TRBV5-6 and TRBJ2-5; 10 bases map to TRBD1. The CDR3 totals 15 residues. Germline V gene sequence: CDR1 SGHDT, CDR2 YYEEEE. Trimming at V came to 3 bases and at J to 5 bases, leaving 7 bases not matched to a gene. For the CDR3, the DNA is TGTGCCAGCAGCTGGGACAGGGGAGGATCGGAGACCCAGTACTTC. The encoded protein is CASSWDRGGSETQYF.

The V and J genes are TRBV19 and TRBJ2-1; 7 bases match TRBD1. The CDR3 is 15 amino acids. Germline values: CDR1 LNHDA, CDR2 SQIVND (reference sequence). The V gene end was trimmed by 3 bases and the J gene end by 5 bases; junction bases not matched to a gene: 7. The CDR3: CASSIGQVRDNEQFF. The DNA for the CDR3 is TGTGCCAGTAGTATCGGACAGGTACGGGACAATGAGCAGTTCTTC.

The rearrangement joins TRBV11-2 to TRBJ2-1; TRBD1 matches at 7 bases. The CDR3 sequence is 14 residues long. Germline CDR1 and CDR2: SGHAT and FQNNGV. J gave up 7 bases and V 3 bases, and 6 bases lay outside the gene matches. CDR3 sequence (DNA): TGTGCCAGCAGCTTTTTAGGGGGCCGGAATGAGCAGTTCTTC. Protein: CASSFLGGRNEQFF.

J is TRBJ2-1 and V is TRBV6-4; 8 nucleotides agree with TRBD2. The J segment lost 4 bases and the V segment lost 3 bases, leaving 8 bases of the junction unmatched. This CDR3 has 16 residues. Germline CDR1 is MRHNA and CDR2 is SNTAGT. CDR3 protein: CASSESETSDYNEQFF. The CDR3 DNA sequence: TGTGCCAGCAGTGAATCGGAGACTAGCGATTACAATGAGCAGTTCTTC.

The chain recombines TRBV11-3 with TRBJ2-7; D gene unclear. The V gene's germline CDR1 is SGHNT and CDR2 YENEEA. Deletions cut 4 bases from V and 3 bases from J, with 7 bases between. The CDR3 runs 12 residues. The DNA of the CDR3 is TGTGCCAGCAGCTCGGACGGCTACGAGCAGTACTTC. Translated: CASSSDGYEQYF. Using reference TRBV11-3 and TRBJ2-7 for the parts outside the CDR3, the full variable domain is EAGVVQSPRYKIIEKKQPVAFWCNPISGHNTLYWYLQNLGQGPELLIRYENEEAVDDSQLPKDRFSAERLKGVDSTLKIQPAELGDSAVYLCASSSDGYEQYFGPGTRLTVT.

The J gene is TRBJ1-4, the V gene TRBV6-1; 11 bases line up with TRBD1. CDR1 and CDR2 from the germline V gene are MNHNS and SASEGT. The J segment lost 5 bases and the V segment lost 4 bases, leaving 3 bases of the junction unmatched. This CDR3 region has 15 residues. CDR3 nucleotide sequence: TGTGCCAGCAGTGTTGGGACAGGGGGAAATGAAAAACTGTTTTTT. It is translated as CASSVGTGGNEKLFF.

The chain carries TRBV6-5 and TRBJ2-5; TRBD2 agrees at 10 bases. V shed 6 bases, J shed 5 bases, and the junction held 9 bases outside the gene matches. This CDR3 is 15 amino acids long. Germline CDR1 and CDR2: MNHEY and SVGAGI. The CDR3 DNA reads TGTGCCAGCAGAAGAGCGGGGGGGGGTCGGGAGACCCAGTACTTC. This codes for CASRRAGGGRETQYF.

The CDR3 nucleotides are TGTGCCAGCAGCTTACCGGGCGGCAGGAGCTCCTATAATTCACCCCTCCACTTT. Amino acid sequence: CASSLPGGRSSYNSPLHF. The chain links TRBV7-8 to TRBJ1-6; D call uncertain. V lost 2 bases and J lost 0, with 14 bases in between. The CDR3 has 18 amino acids. From germline, CDR1 is SGHVS and CDR2 FQNEAQ. The variable domain in full, with the rest retrieved from reference TRBV7-8 and TRBJ1-6, is GAGVSQSPRYKVAKRGQDVALRCDPISGHVSLFWYQQALGQGPEFLTYFQNEAQLDKSGLPSDRFFAERPEGSVSTLKIQRTQQEDSAVYLCASSLPGGRSSYNSPLHFGNGTRLTVT.